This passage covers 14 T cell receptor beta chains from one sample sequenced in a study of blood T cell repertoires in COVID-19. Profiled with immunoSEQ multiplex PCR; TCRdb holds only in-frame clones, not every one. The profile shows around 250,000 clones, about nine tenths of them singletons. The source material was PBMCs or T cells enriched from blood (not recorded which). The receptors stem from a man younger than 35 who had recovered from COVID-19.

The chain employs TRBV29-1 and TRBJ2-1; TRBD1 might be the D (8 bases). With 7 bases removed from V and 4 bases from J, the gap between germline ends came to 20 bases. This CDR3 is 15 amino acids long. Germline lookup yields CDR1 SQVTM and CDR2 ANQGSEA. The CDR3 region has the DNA TGCAGCGCTCAGGGGGCGGGAGTGTCGTACAATGAGCAGTTCTTC. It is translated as CSAQGAGVSYNEQFF.

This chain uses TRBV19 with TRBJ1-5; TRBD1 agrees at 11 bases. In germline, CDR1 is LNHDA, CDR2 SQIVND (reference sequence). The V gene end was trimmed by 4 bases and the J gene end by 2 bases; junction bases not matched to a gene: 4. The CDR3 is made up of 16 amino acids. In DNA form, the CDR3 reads TGTGCCAGTAGTAGCGGGACAGGGGGGCGCAATCAGCCCCAGCATTTT. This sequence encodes CASSSGTGGRNQPQHF.

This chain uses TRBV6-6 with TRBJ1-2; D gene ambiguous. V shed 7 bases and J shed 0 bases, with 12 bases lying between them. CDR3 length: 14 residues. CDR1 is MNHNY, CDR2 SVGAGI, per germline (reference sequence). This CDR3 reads CASTPDGTNYGYTF. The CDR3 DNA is TGTGCCAGCACCCCGGACGGGACTAACTATGGCTACACCTTC.

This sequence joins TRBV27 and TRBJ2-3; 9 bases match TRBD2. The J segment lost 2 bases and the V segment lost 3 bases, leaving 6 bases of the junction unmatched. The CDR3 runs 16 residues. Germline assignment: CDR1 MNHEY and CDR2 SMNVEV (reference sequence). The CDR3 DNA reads TGTGCCAGCAGTTTTAACCTAGCGGGACCCACAGATACGCAGTATTTT. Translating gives CASSFNLAGPTDTQYF.

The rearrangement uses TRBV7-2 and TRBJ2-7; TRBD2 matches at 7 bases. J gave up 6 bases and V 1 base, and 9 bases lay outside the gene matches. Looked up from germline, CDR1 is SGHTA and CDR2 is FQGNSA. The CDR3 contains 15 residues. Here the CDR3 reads CASSLDPLATGEQYF. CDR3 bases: TGTGCCAGCAGCTTAGATCCACTAGCGACGGGCGAGCAGTACTTC.

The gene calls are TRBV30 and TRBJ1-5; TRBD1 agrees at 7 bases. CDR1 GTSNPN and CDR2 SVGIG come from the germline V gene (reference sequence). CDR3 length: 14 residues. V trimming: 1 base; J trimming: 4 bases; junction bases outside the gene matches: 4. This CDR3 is CAWSGQGFNQPQHF. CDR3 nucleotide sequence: TGTGCCTGGAGTGGACAGGGTTTTAATCAGCCCCAGCATTTT.

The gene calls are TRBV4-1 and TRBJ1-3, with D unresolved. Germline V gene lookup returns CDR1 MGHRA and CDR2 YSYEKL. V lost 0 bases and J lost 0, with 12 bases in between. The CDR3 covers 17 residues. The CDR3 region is CASSQDGLLFSGNTIYF. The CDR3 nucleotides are TGCGCCAGCAGCCAAGATGGTCTACTCTTCTCTGGAAACACCATATATTTT.

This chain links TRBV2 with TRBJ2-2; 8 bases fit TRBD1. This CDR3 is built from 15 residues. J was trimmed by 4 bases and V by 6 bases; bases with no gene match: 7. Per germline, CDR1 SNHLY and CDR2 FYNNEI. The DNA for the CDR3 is TGTGCCAGCAGCAAAAGGACAGGGAGCACCGGGGAGCTGTTTTTT. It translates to CASSKRTGSTGELFF. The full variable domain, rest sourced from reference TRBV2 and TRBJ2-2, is EPEVTQTPSHQVTQMGQEVILRCVPISNHLYFYWYRQILGQKVEFLVSFYNNEISEKSEIFDDQFSVERPDGSNFTLKIRSTKLEDSAMYFCASSKRTGSTGELFFGEGSRLTVL.

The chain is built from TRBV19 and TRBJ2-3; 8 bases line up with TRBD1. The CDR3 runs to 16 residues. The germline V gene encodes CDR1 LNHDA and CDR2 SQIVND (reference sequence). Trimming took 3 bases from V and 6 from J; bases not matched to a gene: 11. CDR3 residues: CASSMDRDLGGDTQYF. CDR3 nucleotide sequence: TGTGCCAGTAGTATGGACAGGGATTTAGGGGGTGATACGCAGTATTTT. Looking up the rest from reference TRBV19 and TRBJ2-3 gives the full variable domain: DGGITQSPKYLFRKEGQNVTLSCEQNLNHDAMYWYRQDPGQGLRLIYYSQIVNDFQKGDIAEGYSVSREKKESFPLTVTSAQKNPTAFYLCASSMDRDLGGDTQYFGPGTRLTVL.

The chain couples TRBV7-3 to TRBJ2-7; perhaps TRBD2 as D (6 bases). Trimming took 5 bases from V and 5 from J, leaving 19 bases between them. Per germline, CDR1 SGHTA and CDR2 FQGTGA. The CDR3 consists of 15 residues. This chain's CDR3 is CASSPTGSPNHEQYF. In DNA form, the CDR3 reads TGTGCCAGCAGCCCTACCGGGAGTCCGAACCACGAGCAGTACTTC.

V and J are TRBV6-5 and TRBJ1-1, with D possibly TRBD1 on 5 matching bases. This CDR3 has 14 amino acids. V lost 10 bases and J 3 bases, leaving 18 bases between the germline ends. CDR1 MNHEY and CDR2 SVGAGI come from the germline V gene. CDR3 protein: CATREGRTDTEAFF. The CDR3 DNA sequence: TGTGCCACGCGGGAGGGGAGGACGGACACTGAAGCTTTCTTT.

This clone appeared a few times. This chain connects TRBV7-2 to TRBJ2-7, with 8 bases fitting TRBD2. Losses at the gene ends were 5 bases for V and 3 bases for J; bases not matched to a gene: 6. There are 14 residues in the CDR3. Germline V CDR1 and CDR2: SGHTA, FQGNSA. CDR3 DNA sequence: TGTGCCAGCAGCCCCCGGGGGGGGGTCTACGAGCAGTACTTC. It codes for CASSPRGGVYEQYF.

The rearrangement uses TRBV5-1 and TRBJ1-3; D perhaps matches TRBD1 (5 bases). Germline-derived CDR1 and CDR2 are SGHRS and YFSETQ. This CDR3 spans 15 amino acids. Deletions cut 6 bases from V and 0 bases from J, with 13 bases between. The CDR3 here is CASKGQAPSGNTIYF. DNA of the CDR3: TGCGCCAGCAAGGGGCAGGCCCCCTCTGGAAACACCATATATTTT.

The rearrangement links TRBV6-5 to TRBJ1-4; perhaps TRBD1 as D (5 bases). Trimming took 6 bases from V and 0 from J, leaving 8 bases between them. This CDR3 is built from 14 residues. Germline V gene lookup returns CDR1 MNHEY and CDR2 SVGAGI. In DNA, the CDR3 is TGTGCCAGCAGGGGGCCCGCAACTAATGAAAAACTGTTTTTT. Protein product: CASRGPATNEKLFF.